The 18 T cell receptor beta chains listed next were all sequenced from one sample in a study of human T cells and chemical hapten exposure. TCRdb reprocessed the RACE reads with MiXCR, giving one entry per CDR3 protein. The sample lists roughly 70,000 distinct CDR3 sequences; 32% were seen once. Noted time point: patch test 1, 2 weeks after DPC sensitization. The treatment was: therapeutic diphenylcyclopropenone sensitization with weekly scalp DPC. Source: whole blood, taken in connection with sensitization to the hapten diphenylcyclopropenone (DPC). These receptors were obtained from a man aged 40-49 years with alopecia areata. Some clones in this sample may be carry-over from other donors' samples.

The rearrangement joins TRBV6-5 to TRBJ1-4, with no clear D. V gave up 9 bases and J gave up 4 bases, with 15 bases separating them. The CDR3 is 14 residues long. Germline values: CDR1 MNHEY, CDR2 SVGAGI. CDR3 bases: TGTGCCAGAAATAGACGGCCAAATAATGAAAAACTGTTTTTT. Translating gives CARNRRPNNEKLFF.

This chain connects TRBV20-1 to TRBJ2-3; TRBD2 matches 10 bases. Germline V gives CDR1 DFQATT, CDR2 SNEGSKA (reference sequence). This CDR3 has 17 residues. V lost 0 bases, J lost 3 bases, and 9 bases stayed unmatched. CDR3 loop: CSARDLSGRAPTDTQYF. The CDR3 DNA follows: TGCAGTGCTAGAGATTTGAGCGGGAGGGCCCCGACAGATACGCAGTATTTT.

A few counts support this clonotype. The chain uses TRBV12-3 or TRBV12-4 and TRBJ2-1; TRBD1 agrees at 10 bases. The V segment lost 8 bases and the J segment 0 bases; nucleotides outside the gene matches: 10. CDR3 length equals 17 residues. The CDR3 protein is CASVPGQGLPSYNEQFF. As DNA, the CDR3 is TGTGCCAGCGTCCCGGGACAGGGGTTACCCTCCTACAATGAGCAGTTCTTC.

This clonotype has only a few counts. This chain links TRBV28 with TRBJ2-1; 12 bases map to TRBD2. The germline V gene encodes CDR1 MDHEN and CDR2 SYDVKM. The CDR3 extends over 19 amino acids. Losses at the gene ends were 5 bases for V and 2 bases for J; bases not matched to a gene: 13. In DNA form, the CDR3 reads TGTGCCAGCAGTACCAGGGACAGGACTAGCGGGGTAACCTACAATGAGCAGTTCTTC. This gives the protein CASSTRDRTSGVTYNEQFF.

The chain couples TRBV7-9 to TRBJ1-1; 7 nucleotides align to TRBD1. The CDR3 length is 15 residues. V dropped 0 bases and J dropped 1; count of bases not matched to a gene: 2. Germline V gene lookup returns CDR1 SEHNR and CDR2 FQNEAQ (reference sequence). The CDR3 loop is CASSLAGTENTEAFF. CDR3 nucleotides: TGTGCCAGCAGCTTAGCCGGGACAGAGAACACTGAAGCTTTCTTT.

The J gene is TRBJ1-5, the V gene TRBV12-3 or TRBV12-4; possible D gene TRBD1, 5 bases. V lost 6 bases to trimming and J lost 5 bases, with 17 bases between them. The length of the CDR3 is 15 residues. The CDR3 reads CASRAGPGRDQPQHF. The CDR3 DNA sequence: TGTGCCAGCAGAGCCGGGCCAGGGAGGGATCAGCCCCAGCATTTT.

This clonotype was counted only a few times. The chain is built from TRBV14 and TRBJ2-2, with TRBD1 as a possible D gene (6 bases). The germline V gene encodes CDR1 SGHDN and CDR2 FVKESK. The V end was cut by 5 bases, the J end by 4 bases, with 17 bases between. The CDR3 extends over 16 amino acids. The CDR3 DNA sequence: TGTGCCAGCAGCTTTCCGGGACAAGGGGCCACCGGGGAGCTGTTTTTT. Protein: CASSFPGQGATGELFF.

This chain uses TRBV28 with TRBJ2-1; 9 bases are shared with TRBD2. Germline CDR1 and CDR2: MDHEN and SYDVKM. Trimming cost V 3 bases and J 0 bases; bases outside gene matches: 3. This CDR3 has 16 residues. CDR3 DNA sequence: TGTGCCAGCAGTTTGGTGACTAGCGGCTCCTACAATGAGCAGTTCTTC. Its translation is CASSLVTSGSYNEQFF.

This clonotype was detected only a few times. This sequence joins TRBV6-2 or TRBV6-3 and TRBJ2-1, with TRBD2 matching over 10 bases. J gave up 6 bases and V 6 bases, and 11 bases lay outside the gene matches. The CDR3 contains 16 residues. Germline V CDR1 and CDR2: MNHEY, SVGEGT. The CDR3: CASSLPASGSPNEQFF. In DNA form, the CDR3 reads TGTGCCAGCAGCCTCCCTGCTAGCGGGAGCCCCAATGAGCAGTTCTTC.

J is TRBJ2-5 and V is TRBV20-1; D is possibly TRBD1 (6 bases). With 2 bases removed from V and 1 base from J, the gap between germline ends came to 11 bases. In germline, CDR1 is DFQATT, CDR2 SNEGSKA (reference sequence). The length of the CDR3 is 14 residues. The CDR3 reads CSARRGSFQETQYF. The CDR3 nucleotides read TGCAGTGCTAGAAGGGGGAGTTTCCAAGAGACCCAGTACTTC.

This clonotype was counted a few times. The chain is built from TRBV24-1 and TRBJ2-7, with 7 bases aligning to TRBD1. The CDR3 has 14 amino acids. Trimming removed 3 bases from V and 3 bases from J; junction bases left unmatched: 4. CDR1 is KGHDR, CDR2 SFDVKD, per germline. CDR3 nucleotide sequence: TGTGCCACCAGTGATCAGGGGGACAGCTACGAGCAGTACTTC. Residues: CATSDQGDSYEQYF.

This sequence joins TRBV28 and TRBJ1-2; the D is unclear. The CDR3 has 14 residues. CDR1 is MDHEN and CDR2 is SYDVKM in the germline V gene. The V and J ends lost 1 base and 6 bases respectively, with 12 bases between them. DNA of the CDR3: TGTGCCAGCAGTTTATCGGGCCAGGTGGATGGCTACACCTTC. This translates into CASSLSGQVDGYTF.

This sequence joins TRBV12-3 or TRBV12-4 and TRBJ2-1; TRBD2 aligns across 8 bases. The junction had 13 bases not matched to a gene; V was cut back by 7 bases and J by 11 bases. This CDR3 region has 14 residues. This CDR3 reads CASNLNPSGHQQFF. The DNA of the CDR3 is TGTGCCAGCAACCTTAACCCTAGCGGGCACCAGCAGTTCTTC.

The chain has TRBV28 and TRBJ2-6, with 8 positions matching TRBD1. CDR1 is MDHEN, CDR2 SYDVKM, per germline. There are 17 residues in the CDR3. V shed 2 bases, J shed 0 bases, and the junction held 3 bases outside the gene matches. CDR3 in amino acids: CASSLDRGTSGANVLTF. CDR3 coding DNA: TGTGCCAGCAGTTTAGACAGGGGAACCTCTGGGGCCAACGTCCTGACTTTC.

The chain has TRBV30 and TRBJ2-7; the D call may be TRBD1 or TRBD2 (6 bases each). In germline, CDR1 is GTSNPN, CDR2 SVGIG (reference sequence). The CDR3 contains 15 residues. V shed 3 bases and J shed 6 bases, with 21 bases lying between them. DNA of the CDR3: TGTGCCTGGAGCCTTAATCCGATCGGGGGCCGCGAGCAGTACTTC. Translated: CAWSLNPIGGREQYF. The whole variable domain, filled in from reference TRBV30 and TRBJ2-7, reads SQTIHQWPATLVQPVGSPLSLECTVEGTSNPNLYWYRQAAGRGLQLLFYSVGIGQISSEVPQNLSASRPQDRQFILSSKKLLLSDSGFYLCAWSLNPIGGREQYFGPGTRLTVT.

This sequence joins TRBV20-1 and TRBJ1-6, with D perhaps TRBD1 (6 bases). V was trimmed by 0 bases and J by 11 bases, leaving 14 bases between them. CDR1 and CDR2 from the germline V gene are DFQATT and SNEGSKA (reference sequence). CDR3 length: 14 residues. DNA of the CDR3: TGCAGTGCTAGAGATCAAACAGGGCTCACACCCCTCCACTTT. It codes for CSARDQTGLTPLHF.

The table lists this clonotype with a few counts. The V call is TRBV7-2, the J call TRBJ2-7, with D perhaps being TRBD1 or TRBD2 (5 bases each). The CDR3 totals 12 residues. The germline gives CDR1 SGHTA, CDR2 FQGNSA. V lost 5 bases, J lost 2 bases, and 7 bases lay in between. The CDR3 loop reads CASSRDPYEQYF. In DNA form, the CDR3 reads TGTGCCAGCAGCAGGGACCCCTACGAGCAGTACTTC.

The CDR3 DNA reads TGTGCCAGTAGTATAGCCAGGCCCAACAATGAGCAGTTCTTC. Translation gives CASSIARPNNEQFF. The chain recombines TRBV19 with TRBJ2-1; unclear D gene. Germline V gene data show CDR1 as LNHDA and CDR2 as SQIVND (reference sequence). Trimming cost V 1 base and J 5 bases, with 9 bases left between them. This CDR3 region has 14 residues. The entire variable domain, with the rest obtained from reference TRBV19 and TRBJ2-1, is as follows: DGGITQSPKYLFRKEGQNVTLSCEQNLNHDAMYWYRQDPGQGLRLIYYSQIVNDFQKGDIAEGYSVSREKKESFPLTVTSAQKNPTAFYLCASSIARPNNEQFFGPGTRLTVL.